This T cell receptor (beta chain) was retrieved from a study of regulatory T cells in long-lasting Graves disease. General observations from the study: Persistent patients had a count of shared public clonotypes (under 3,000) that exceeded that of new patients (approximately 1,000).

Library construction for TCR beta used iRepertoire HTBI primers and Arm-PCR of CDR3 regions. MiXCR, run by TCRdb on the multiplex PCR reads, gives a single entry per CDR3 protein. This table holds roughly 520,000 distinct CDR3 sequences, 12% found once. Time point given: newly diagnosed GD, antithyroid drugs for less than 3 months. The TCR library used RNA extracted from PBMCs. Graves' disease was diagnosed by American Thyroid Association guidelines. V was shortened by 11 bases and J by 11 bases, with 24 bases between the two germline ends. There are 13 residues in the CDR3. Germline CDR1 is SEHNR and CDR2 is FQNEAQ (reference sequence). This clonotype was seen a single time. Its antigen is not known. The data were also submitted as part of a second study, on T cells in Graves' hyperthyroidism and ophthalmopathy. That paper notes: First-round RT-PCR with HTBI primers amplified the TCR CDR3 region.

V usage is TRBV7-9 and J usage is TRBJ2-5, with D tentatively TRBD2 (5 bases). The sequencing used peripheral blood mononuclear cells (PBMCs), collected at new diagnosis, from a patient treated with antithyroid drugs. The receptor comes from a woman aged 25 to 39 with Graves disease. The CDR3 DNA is TGTGCCGTCCCTAAGGTAGAAGCGGATGAGCAGTACTTC. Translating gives CAVPKVEADEQYF.